This TCR beta chain was identified in a study of blood T cell repertoires in COVID-19. For the study at large: The samples span acute and convalescent COVID-19 from the United States, Italy and Spain. The cDNA or gDNA used as material had been derived from T cells, B-cell-depleted T cells, or PBMCs.

In the authors' methods: For nucleated cells, counts were estimated from reference gene primer amplification. Generated by immunoSEQ multiplex PCR, the TCRdb table keeps only in-frame clones and is missing some. That table furnishes V, J and clone size, whereas the DNA furnished D and trimming. The sample lists about 310,000 clones, approximately 90% occurring once. V was clipped by 3 bases and J by 3 bases; unmatched bases: 3. The CDR3 is made up of 14 amino acids. CDR1 is MGHRA and CDR2 is YSYEKL in the germline V gene. This clone was seen just once. This clonotype was obtained from a man aged 18 to 30 with active or convalescent COVID-19. Sequencing was done on a sample of peripheral blood. This chain uses TRBV4-1 with TRBJ2-7; 9 bases map to TRBD2. The CDR3 here is CASSHGSGGYEQYF. The CDR3 nucleotides read TGCGCCAGCAGCCACGGTAGCGGGGGCTACGAGCAGTACTTC.